This TCR beta chain was recorded in a study of Graves' ophthalmopathy and Graves' hyperthyroidism. The CDR3 runs 20 residues. Trimming removed 2 bases at V and 1 base at J, with 24 bases between. CDR1 and CDR2 (germline): SQVTM, ANQGSEA. Amplification from RNA transcripts yielded the TCR beta CDR3 regions. Investigators did first-round RT-PCR with HTBI primers, then second-round multiplex PCR. TCRdb fed the multiplex PCR reads into MiXCR, producing one record per CDR3 protein. Of some 410,000 distinct CDR3 sequences detected, over 20% appear once; the ten largest clones hold around 3%. The receptor comes from a woman between 18 and 30 years old with stable Graves' hyperthyroidism. The chain joins TRBV29-1 to TRBJ2-6; D may be TRBD2 (5 bases). Sequenced: peripheral blood. CDR3 nucleotide sequence: TGCAGCGTTGAATACTGGGAAGAGAGGGAGTCGGAGTCTGGGGCCAACGTCCTGACTTTC. Residues: CSVEYWEERESESGANVLTF.